This is a list of T cell receptor beta chains from one sample in a study of blood T cell repertoires in COVID-19. Generated by immunoSEQ multiplex PCR, the TCRdb table keeps only in-frame clones and is missing some. The sample consists of some 210,000 clones, 75% to 90% of them appearing once. The material sequenced was peripheral blood. All receptors come from a man between 60 and 75 years old who had recovered from COVID-19. CDR3s include the opening cysteine and the closing phenylalanine or tryptophan.

j_call v_call cdr3_aa
TRBJ2-7 TRBV3-1/TRBV3-2 CASSQDNSVKRGCAYEQYF
TRBJ1-2 TRBV19 CASSISRREGFNGYTF
TRBJ2-5 TRBV5-4 CASSLATRQETQYF
TRBJ2-1 TRBV5-1 CASSPGLADYNEQFF
TRBJ2-3 TRBV6-5 CASSLRGAPDTQYF
TRBJ2-2 TRBV18 CASSPPEGVDGELFF
TRBJ1-2 TRBV19 CASSIPGVSGYTF
TRBJ2-7 TRBV18 CASSAGTGPSYEQYF
TRBJ2-7 TRBV9 CASSAGQGGTYEQYF
TRBJ1-2 TRBV11-1 CASSLVSANYGYTF
TRBJ2-1 TRBV19 CASRERGGGYNEQFF
TRBJ2-3 TRBV5-4 CATSVGGVRGTDTQYF
TRBJ1-5 TRBV9 CASSPTGQAGQPQHF
TRBJ1-2 TRBV28 CASTPANYGYTF
TRBJ2-3 TRBV9 CASSGGLAGGTQGPTQYF
TRBJ1-1 TRBV5-6 CASSLLRGTMNTEAFF
TRBJ2-2 TRBV9 CASSVEVRANTGELFF
TRBJ1-1 TRBV16 CASTPVQVNTEAFF
TRBJ1-2 TRBV2 CAGDGTTPSYGYTF
TRBJ2-3 TRBV18 CASSLAQGIDTQYF
TRBJ1-5 TRBV19 CASSINSQGYQPQHF
TRBJ2-7 TRBV19 CASSGASGYEQYF
TRBJ2-7 TRBV28 CASSGGGNIGWGEQYF
TRBJ2-3 TRBV12-3/TRBV12-4 CASSLAVSTQYF
TRBJ2-7 TRBV12-3/TRBV12-4 CASTRTSDYEQYF
TRBJ1-3 TRBV5-5 CASSRDRGDLGNTIYF
TRBJ2-5 TRBV5-1 CASSLSGTSGETQYF
TRBJ2-7 TRBV18 CASSPTPGQGSGEQYF
TRBJ2-3 TRBV2 CASSDPGGASTDTQYF
TRBJ1-1 TRBV3-1/TRBV3-2 CASSQRSLNTEAFF
TRBJ2-7 TRBV7-2 CASSPRASARTHEQYF
TRBJ2-4 TRBV6-5 CASSYSASRVSQYF
TRBJ1-4 TRBV18 CASSPSFGQGANEKLFF
TRBJ1-5 TRBV28 CASSLMGQSKEPQHF
TRBJ1-6 TRBV9 CASSTLEGFRSPLHF
TRBJ2-5 TRBV2 CASSEALIGTRTKTQYF
TRBJ2-1 TRBV24-1 CATSVIGTSGFNEQFF
TRBJ1-1 TRBV7-9 CASSFGGRLNPEAFF
TRBJ2-7 TRBV10-3 CAIRGAYEQYF
TRBJ2-6 TRBV4-3 CASSQGQGLGANVLTF
TRBJ1-3 TRBV7-2 CASSLMAGGMGNTIYF
TRBJ1-5 TRBV27 CASSRQGNQPQHF
TRBJ2-1 TRBV29-1 CSVGTGGYNEQFF
TRBJ1-6 TRBV5-1 CASSPSTGGDSPLHF
TRBJ2-7 TRBV2 CASSRDRVEYEQYF
TRBJ1-5 TRBV19 CASSIVRGSNQPQHF
TRBJ2-2 TRBV18 CASSTFTGVPATGELFF
TRBJ2-3 TRBV5-4 CASSLKQGVFTDTQYF
TRBJ2-2 TRBV3-1/TRBV3-2 CASSQDEDRALRRPGELFF
TRBJ2-2 TRBV7-9 CASRGPLNTGELFF
TRBJ2-7 TRBV21-1 CASSKGQCYEQYF
TRBJ2-4 TRBV18 CASSPDRVQNIQYF
TRBJ2-2 TRBV6-6 CASSQGQPNTGELFF
TRBJ2-2 TRBV2 CASRRTNTGELFF
TRBJ2-7 TRBV6-5 CASSLREGGTYEQYF